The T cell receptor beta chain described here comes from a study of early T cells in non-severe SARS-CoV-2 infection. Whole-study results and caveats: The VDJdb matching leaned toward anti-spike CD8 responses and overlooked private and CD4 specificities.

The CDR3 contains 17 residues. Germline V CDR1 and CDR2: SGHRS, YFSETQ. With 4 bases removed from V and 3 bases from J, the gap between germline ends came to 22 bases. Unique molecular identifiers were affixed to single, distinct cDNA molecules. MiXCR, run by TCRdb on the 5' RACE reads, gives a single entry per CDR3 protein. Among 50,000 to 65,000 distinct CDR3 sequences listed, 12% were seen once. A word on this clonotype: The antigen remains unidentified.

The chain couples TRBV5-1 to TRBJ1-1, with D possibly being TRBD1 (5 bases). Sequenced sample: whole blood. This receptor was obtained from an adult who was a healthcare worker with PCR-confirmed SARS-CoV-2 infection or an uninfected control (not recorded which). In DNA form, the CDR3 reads TGCGCCAGCAGCGTGTGGACAAACCCAAATCATGACACTGAAGCTTTCTTT. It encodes CASSVWTNPNHDTEAFF. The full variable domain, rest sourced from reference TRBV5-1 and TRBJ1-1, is KAGVTQTPRYLIKTRGQQVTLSCSPISGHRSVSWYQQTPGQGLQFLFEYFSETQRNKGNFPGRFSGRQFSNSRSEMNVSTLELGDSALYLCASSVWTNPNHDTEAFFGQGTRLTVV.